Listed below are T cell receptor beta chains from one sample, sequenced in a study of regulatory T cells in long-lasting Graves disease. A single record per CDR3 protein comes from TCRdb applying MiXCR to the multiplex PCR reads. The table shows a few hundred thousand distinct CDR3 sequences, with roughly 17% occurring only once. This sample also belongs to another study, concerning T cells in Graves' hyperthyroidism and ophthalmopathy.

Sequenced material: peripheral blood mononuclear cells (PBMCs), taken at new diagnosis, from a patient treated with antithyroid drugs. The origin of the receptors is a man in his forties or fifties with Graves disease. The CDR3 runs from the conserved cysteine through the conserved F or W. Fields, in order: J gene, V gene, CDR3 protein.

J: TRBJ2-1
V: TRBV2
CDR3: CASKLRANPYNEQFF

J: TRBJ2-7
V: TRBV28
CDR3: CASSLEIGGEQYF

J: TRBJ1-4
V: TRBV28
CDR3: CASSLPAASMKLFF

J: TRBJ2-7
V: TRBV11-2
CDR3: CASSSFRGKTYEQYF

J: TRBJ2-4
V: TRBV2
CDR3: CASSVRPQGNIQYF

J: TRBJ2-1
V: TRBV6-1
CDR3: CASRPRQVSYNEQFF

J: TRBJ2-2
V: TRBV7-2
CDR3: CASSTTGTSLAGELFF

J: TRBJ2-5
V: TRBV18
CDR3: CASEGVHRGETQYF

J: TRBJ1-3
V: TRBV29-1
CDR3: CSASPGGNTIYF

J: TRBJ2-7
V: TRBV6-1
CDR3: CASSRRKAFPYEQYF